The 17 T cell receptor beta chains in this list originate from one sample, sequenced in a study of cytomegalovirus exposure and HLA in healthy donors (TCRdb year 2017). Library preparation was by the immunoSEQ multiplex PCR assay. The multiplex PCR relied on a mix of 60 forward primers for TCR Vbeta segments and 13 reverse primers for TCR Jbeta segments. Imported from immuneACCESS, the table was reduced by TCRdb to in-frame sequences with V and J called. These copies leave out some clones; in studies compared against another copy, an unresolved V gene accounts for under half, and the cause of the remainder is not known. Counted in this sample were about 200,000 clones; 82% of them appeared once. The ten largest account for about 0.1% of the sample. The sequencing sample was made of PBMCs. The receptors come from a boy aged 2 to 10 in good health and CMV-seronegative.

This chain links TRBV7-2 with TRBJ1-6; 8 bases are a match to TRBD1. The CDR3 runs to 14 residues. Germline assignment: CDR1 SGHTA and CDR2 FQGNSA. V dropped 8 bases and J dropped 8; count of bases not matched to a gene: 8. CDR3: CASVLQGGYSPLHF. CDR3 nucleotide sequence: TGTGCCAGCGTGTTACAGGGGGGTTATTCACCCCTCCACTTT.

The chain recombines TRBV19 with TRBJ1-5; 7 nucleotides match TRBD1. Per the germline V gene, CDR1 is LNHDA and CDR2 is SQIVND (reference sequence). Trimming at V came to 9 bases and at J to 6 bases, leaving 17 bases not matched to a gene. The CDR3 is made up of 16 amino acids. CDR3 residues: CASRGLDRALGQPQHF. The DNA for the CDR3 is TGTGCCAGCAGGGGTCTAGACAGGGCGTTGGGTCAGCCCCAGCATTTT.

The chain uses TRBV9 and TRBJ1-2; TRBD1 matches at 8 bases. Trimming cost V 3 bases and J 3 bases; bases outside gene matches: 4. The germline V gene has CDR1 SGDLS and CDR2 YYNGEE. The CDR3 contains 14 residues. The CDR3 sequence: CASSAGGPDYGYTF. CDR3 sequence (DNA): TGTGCCAGCAGCGCAGGGGGCCCGGACTATGGCTACACCTTC.

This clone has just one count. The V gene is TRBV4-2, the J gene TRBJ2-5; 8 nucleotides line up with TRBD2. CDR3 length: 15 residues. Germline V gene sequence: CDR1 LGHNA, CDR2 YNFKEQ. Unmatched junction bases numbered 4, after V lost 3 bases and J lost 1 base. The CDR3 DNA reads TGTGCCAGCAGCCATGGAGCGGGGGCCCAAGAGACCCAGTACTTC. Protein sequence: CASSHGAGAQETQYF.

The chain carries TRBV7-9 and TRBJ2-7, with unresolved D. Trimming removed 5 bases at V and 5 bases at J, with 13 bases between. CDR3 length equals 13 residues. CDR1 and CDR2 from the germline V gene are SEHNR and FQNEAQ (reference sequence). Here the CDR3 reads CASSAPRRDEQYF. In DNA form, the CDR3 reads TGTGCCAGCAGCGCCCCCAGGCGCGACGAGCAGTACTTC.

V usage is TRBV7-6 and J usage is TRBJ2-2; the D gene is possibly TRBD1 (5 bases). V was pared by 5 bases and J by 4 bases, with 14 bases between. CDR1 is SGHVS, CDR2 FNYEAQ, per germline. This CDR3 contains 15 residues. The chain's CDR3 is CASSPAIDSTGELFF. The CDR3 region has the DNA TGTGCCAGCAGCCCCGCTATTGACAGCACCGGGGAGCTGTTTTTT.

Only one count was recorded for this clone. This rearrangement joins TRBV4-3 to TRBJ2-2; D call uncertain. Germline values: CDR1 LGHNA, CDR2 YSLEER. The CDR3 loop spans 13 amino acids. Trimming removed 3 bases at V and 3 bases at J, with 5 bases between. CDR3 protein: CASSQTYTGELFF. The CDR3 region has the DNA TGCGCCAGCAGCCAGACTTACACCGGGGAGCTGTTTTTT.

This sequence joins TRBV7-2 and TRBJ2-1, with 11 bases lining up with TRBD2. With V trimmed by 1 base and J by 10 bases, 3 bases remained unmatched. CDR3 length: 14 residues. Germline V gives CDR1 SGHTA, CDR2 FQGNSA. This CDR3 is CASSLGLAGGEQFF. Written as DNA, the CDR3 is TGTGCCAGCAGCTTAGGTCTAGCGGGGGGAGAGCAGTTCTTC.

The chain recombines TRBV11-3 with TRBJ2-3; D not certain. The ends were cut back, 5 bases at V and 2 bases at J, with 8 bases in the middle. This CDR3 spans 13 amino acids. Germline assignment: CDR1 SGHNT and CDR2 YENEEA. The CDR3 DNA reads TGTGCCAGCAGCCAGGCCACCACAGATACGCAGTATTTT. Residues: CASSQATTDTQYF.

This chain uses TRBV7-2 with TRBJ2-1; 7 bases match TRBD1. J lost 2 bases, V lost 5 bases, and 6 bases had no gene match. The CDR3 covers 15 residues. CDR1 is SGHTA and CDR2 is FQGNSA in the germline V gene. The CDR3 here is CASSRDTGAYNEQFF. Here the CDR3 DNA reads TGTGCCAGCAGCCGAGACACAGGGGCCTACAATGAGCAGTTCTTC.

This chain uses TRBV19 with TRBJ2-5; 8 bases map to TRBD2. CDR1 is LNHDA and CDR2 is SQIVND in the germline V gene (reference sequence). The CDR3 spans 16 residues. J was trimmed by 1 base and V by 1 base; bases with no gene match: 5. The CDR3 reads CASSIVSGLAQETQYF. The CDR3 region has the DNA TGTGCCAGTAGTATAGTGAGCGGACTAGCCCAAGAGACCCAGTACTTC.

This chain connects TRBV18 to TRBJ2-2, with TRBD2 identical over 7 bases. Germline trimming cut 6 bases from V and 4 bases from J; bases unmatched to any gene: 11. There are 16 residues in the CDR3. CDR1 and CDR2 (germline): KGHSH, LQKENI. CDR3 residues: CASSPSLAAFTGELFF. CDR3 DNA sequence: TGTGCCAGCTCTCCTTCTCTAGCGGCATTCACCGGGGAGCTGTTTTTT. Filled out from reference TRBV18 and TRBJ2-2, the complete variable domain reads NAGVMQNPRHLVRRRGQEARLRCSPMKGHSHVYWYRQLPEEGLKFMVYLQKENIIDESGMPKERFSAEFPKEGPSILRIQQVVRGDSAAYFCASSPSLAAFTGELFFGEGSRLTVL.

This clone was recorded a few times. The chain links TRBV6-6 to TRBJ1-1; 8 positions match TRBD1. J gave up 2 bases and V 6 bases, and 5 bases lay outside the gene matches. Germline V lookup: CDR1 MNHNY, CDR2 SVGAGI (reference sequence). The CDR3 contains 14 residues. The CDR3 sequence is CASRKGQANTEAFF. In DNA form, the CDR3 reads TGTGCCAGCAGAAAGGGACAGGCTAACACTGAAGCTTTCTTT.

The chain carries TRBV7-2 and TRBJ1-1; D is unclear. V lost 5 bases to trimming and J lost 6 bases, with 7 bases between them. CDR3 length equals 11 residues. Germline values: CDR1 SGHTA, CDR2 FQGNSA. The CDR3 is CASSPFAEAFF. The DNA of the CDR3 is TGTGCCAGCAGCCCCTTCGCTGAAGCTTTCTTT. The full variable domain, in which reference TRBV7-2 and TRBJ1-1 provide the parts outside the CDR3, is GAGVSQSPSNKVTEKGKDVELRCDPISGHTALYWYRQSLGQGLEFLIYFQGNSAPDKSGLPSDRFSAERTGGSVSTLTIQRTQQEDSAVYLCASSPFAEAFFGQGTRLTVV.

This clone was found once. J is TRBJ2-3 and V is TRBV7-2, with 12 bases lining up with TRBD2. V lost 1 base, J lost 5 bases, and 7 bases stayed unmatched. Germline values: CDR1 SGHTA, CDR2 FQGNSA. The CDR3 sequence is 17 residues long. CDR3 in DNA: TGTGCCAGCAGCTTAGGGGCTAGCGGGGGGGCCGGAGATACGCAGTATTTT. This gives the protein CASSLGASGGAGDTQYF.

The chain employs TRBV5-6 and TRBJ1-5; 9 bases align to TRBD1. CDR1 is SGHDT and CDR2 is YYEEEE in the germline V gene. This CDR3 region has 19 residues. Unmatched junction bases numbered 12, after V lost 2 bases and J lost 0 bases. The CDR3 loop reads CASSLDVRDRVNSNQPQHF. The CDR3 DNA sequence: TGTGCCAGCAGCTTAGACGTCCGGGACAGGGTAAATAGCAATCAGCCCCAGCATTTT.

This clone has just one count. The CDR3 here is CASRALRDTEAFF. The CDR3 nucleotides are TGCGCCAGCCGGGCCCTCAGGGATACTGAAGCTTTCTTT. The J gene is TRBJ1-1, the V gene TRBV5-1; a possible D gene is TRBD1 (5 bases). The CDR3 is made up of 13 amino acids. CDR1 is SGHRS, CDR2 YFSETQ, per germline. Between the trimmed V and J ends, which lost 7 bases and 5 bases, there was a span of 15 bases.